Listed below are T cell receptor beta chains from one sample, sequenced in a study of shared clonotypes between healthy human individuals. Assay: immunoSEQ multiplex PCR; the TCRdb copy retains only in-frame clones and omits some. The sample holds nearly 500,000 clones, 75% to 85% seen once. Sequenced: PBMCs. Every receptor here comes from a woman aged 40 to 50 in good health. Some clones in this sample may be carry-over from other donors' samples. Both conserved end residues are part of each CDR3. A D gene is named only where the DNA matches it firmly. Rows give clone size only sometimes, using once, few, many, or a class for an expanded clone.

CDR3aa: CASSQRGLRGAEAFF
CDR3nt: TGCGCCAGCAGCCAGAGGGGACTTCGGGGGGCTGAAGCTTTCTTT
v_gene: TRBV4-1
j_gene: TRBJ1-1
d_gene: .
abundance: .

CDR3aa: CAWKGTGYTEAFF
CDR3nt: TGTGCCTGGAAAGGGACAGGGTACACTGAAGCTTTCTTT
v_gene: TRBV30
j_gene: TRBJ1-1
d_gene: TRBD1
abundance: .

CDR3aa: CASSLGQGETGELFF
CDR3nt: TGTGCCAGCAGCTTGGGACAGGGAGAAACCGGGGAGCTGTTTTTT
v_gene: TRBV6-4
j_gene: TRBJ2-2
d_gene: TRBD1
abundance: .

CDR3aa: CASSFGKFEQYF
CDR3nt: TGTGCCAGCAGTTTCGGGAAATTCGAGCAGTACTTC
v_gene: TRBV28
j_gene: TRBJ2-7
d_gene: .
abundance: .

CDR3aa: CASSLASGARAGNTIYF
CDR3nt: TGTGCCAGCAGCTTGGCCTCCGGAGCACGGGCTGGAAACACCATATATTTT
v_gene: TRBV5-6
j_gene: TRBJ1-3
d_gene: .
abundance: .

CDR3aa: CASGVSYNEQFF
CDR3nt: TGTGCCAGCGGAGTATCCTACAATGAGCAGTTCTTC
v_gene: TRBV28
j_gene: TRBJ2-1
d_gene: .
abundance: .

CDR3aa: CASSLNPTLGYTF
CDR3nt: TGTGCCAGCAGTTTAAACCCGACACTGGGCTACACCTTC
v_gene: TRBV7-2
j_gene: TRBJ1-2
d_gene: .
abundance: few

CDR3aa: CASRSGAFNEQFF
CDR3nt: TGTGCCAGTAGATCCGGGGCTTTTAATGAGCAGTTCTTC
v_gene: TRBV19
j_gene: TRBJ2-1
d_gene: .
abundance: .

CDR3aa: CASSLGVGSYNEQFF
CDR3nt: TGTGCCAGCAGCTTAGGGGTGGGCTCCTACAATGAGCAGTTCTTC
v_gene: TRBV7-9
j_gene: TRBJ2-1
d_gene: .
abundance: .

CDR3aa: CASSNNRRGTDTQYF
CDR3nt: TGTGCCAGCAGCAATAACCGCAGGGGCACAGATACGCAGTATTTT
v_gene: TRBV5-6
j_gene: TRBJ2-3
d_gene: .
abundance: .

CDR3aa: CAWSPGTSYNCGYTF
CDR3nt: TGTGCCTGGAGTCCCGGGACATCGTATAACTGTGGCTACACCTTC
v_gene: TRBV30
j_gene: TRBJ1-2
d_gene: .
abundance: .

CDR3aa: CAWAIARTYEQYF
CDR3nt: TGTGCCTGGGCGATTGCGAGGACCTACGAGCAGTACTTC
v_gene: TRBV30
j_gene: TRBJ2-7
d_gene: .
abundance: .

CDR3aa: CASTPGRTADTQYF
CDR3nt: TGTGCCAGCACTCCTGGTAGGACGGCAGATACGCAGTATTTT
v_gene: TRBV27
j_gene: TRBJ2-3
d_gene: .
abundance: .

CDR3aa: CASSYQGQGQYGYTF
CDR3nt: TGTGCCAGCAGTTATCAAGGACAGGGCCAATATGGCTACACCTTC
v_gene: TRBV6-5
j_gene: TRBJ1-2
d_gene: TRBD1
abundance: many

CDR3aa: CASSLAYEQFF
CDR3nt: TGTGCCAGCAGCTTAGCCTATGAGCAGTTCTTC
v_gene: TRBV7-9
j_gene: TRBJ2-1
d_gene: .
abundance: .

CDR3aa: CASSTWTGGNGYTF
CDR3nt: TGCGCCAGCAGCACCTGGACAGGGGGTAATGGCTACACCTTC
v_gene: TRBV5-1
j_gene: TRBJ1-2
d_gene: TRBD1
abundance: .

CDR3aa: CASSPTRDSPYEQYF
CDR3nt: TGTGCCAGCAGCCCCACACGGGACAGTCCCTACGAGCAGTACTTC
v_gene: TRBV9
j_gene: TRBJ2-7
d_gene: TRBD1
abundance: many

CDR3aa: CSHARTSGRSEQFF
CDR3nt: TGCAGCCATGCTAGGACTAGCGGGAGGAGTGAGCAGTTCTTC
v_gene: TRBV29-1
j_gene: TRBJ2-1
d_gene: TRBD2
abundance: .

CDR3aa: CASSLGDTYNEQFF
CDR3nt: TGCGCCAGCAGCTTGGGAGACACCTACAATGAGCAGTTCTTC
v_gene: TRBV5-1
j_gene: TRBJ2-1
d_gene: .
abundance: few

CDR3aa: CAISEYGSYGYTF
CDR3nt: TGTGCCATCAGTGAGTACGGCAGCTATGGCTACACCTTC
v_gene: TRBV10-3
j_gene: TRBJ1-2
d_gene: .
abundance: .

CDR3aa: CASSDRTLWDRVQRQAFF
CDR3nt: TGTGCCAGCAGCGACAGAACCCTCTGGGACAGGGTCCAGCGGCAAGCTTTCTTT
v_gene: TRBV9
j_gene: TRBJ1-1
d_gene: TRBD1
abundance: .

CDR3aa: CASNPVGTGELFF
CDR3nt: TGTGCCAGCAACCCTGTCGGGACCGGGGAGCTGTTTTTT
v_gene: TRBV2
j_gene: TRBJ2-2
d_gene: .
abundance: .

CDR3aa: CASSFTPPENTEAFF
CDR3nt: TGTGCCAGCAGTTTTACGCCTCCTGAGAACACTGAAGCTTTCTTT
v_gene: TRBV28
j_gene: TRBJ1-1
d_gene: .
abundance: .

CDR3aa: CASSYGRGSPYEQYF
CDR3nt: TGTGCCAGCAGTTACGGGAGGGGTTCCCCCTACGAGCAGTACTTC
v_gene: TRBV6-5
j_gene: TRBJ2-7
d_gene: TRBD2
abundance: .

CDR3aa: CASSLNKNTEAFF
CDR3nt: TGTGCCAGCAGCTTAAATAAGAACACTGAAGCTTTCTTT
v_gene: TRBV7-3
j_gene: TRBJ1-1
d_gene: .
abundance: few

CDR3aa: CASSETGGLSTGELFF
CDR3nt: TGTGCCAGCAGTGAAACGGGAGGGCTCTCCACCGGGGAGCTGTTTTTT
v_gene: TRBV2
j_gene: TRBJ2-2
d_gene: TRBD2
abundance: .

CDR3aa: CSVQVSYEQYF
CDR3nt: TGCAGCGTTCAGGTCTCCTACGAGCAGTACTTC
v_gene: TRBV29-1
j_gene: TRBJ2-7
d_gene: .
abundance: .

CDR3aa: CASSLEGGLANYGYTF
CDR3nt: TGCGCCAGCAGCTTGGAAGGCGGTTTAGCTAACTATGGCTACACCTTC
v_gene: TRBV5-1
j_gene: TRBJ1-2
d_gene: .
abundance: .

CDR3aa: CASSLQTSGRALGTDTQYF
CDR3nt: TGTGCCAGCAGCTTACAGACTAGCGGGAGGGCCCTCGGGACAGATACGCAGTATTTT
v_gene: TRBV7-3
j_gene: TRBJ2-3
d_gene: TRBD2
abundance: once

CDR3aa: CASSPDSAGGTQYF
CDR3nt: TGCGCCAGCAGCCCCGACTCCGCGGGGGGGACCCAGTACTTC
v_gene: TRBV4-1
j_gene: TRBJ2-5
d_gene: TRBD2
abundance: .

CDR3aa: CASKGLAGFGEQFF
CDR3nt: TGTGCCAGCAAAGGACTAGCGGGATTTGGTGAGCAGTTCTTC
v_gene: TRBV2
j_gene: TRBJ2-1
d_gene: TRBD2
abundance: .

CDR3aa: CASSSGLAGGEQFF
CDR3nt: TGCGCCAGCAGCTCCGGACTAGCGGGAGGTGAGCAGTTCTTC
v_gene: TRBV5-1
j_gene: TRBJ2-1
d_gene: TRBD2
abundance: .

CDR3aa: CASSFGGRDPEDDEKLFF
CDR3nt: TGTGCCAGCAGTTTTGGCGGGAGGGACCCCGAGGACGATGAAAAACTGTTTTTT
v_gene: TRBV28
j_gene: TRBJ1-4
d_gene: .
abundance: .

CDR3aa: CASSISGGETQYF
CDR3nt: TGTGCCAGTAGTATCTCGGGAGGGGAGACCCAGTACTTC
v_gene: TRBV19
j_gene: TRBJ2-5
d_gene: TRBD2
abundance: .

CDR3aa: CASSSPGFQSYEQYF
CDR3nt: TGTGCCAGCAGCTCCCCGGGATTCCAGTCCTACGAGCAGTACTTC
v_gene: TRBV7-2
j_gene: TRBJ2-7
d_gene: .
abundance: once

CDR3aa: CATSRHRQGGPYEQYF
CDR3nt: TGTGCCACCAGCAGGCATCGACAGGGAGGACCCTACGAGCAGTACTTC
v_gene: TRBV15
j_gene: TRBJ2-7
d_gene: .
abundance: .

CDR3aa: CAISESFGAGNQPQHF
CDR3nt: TGTGCCATCAGTGAGTCGTTCGGGGCGGGCAATCAGCCCCAGCATTTT
v_gene: TRBV10-3
j_gene: TRBJ1-5
d_gene: .
abundance: .

CDR3aa: CASGQGAGIVLQFF
CDR3nt: TGTGCCAGCGGACAGGGGGCAGGTATCGTTCTGCAGTTCTTC
v_gene: TRBV2
j_gene: TRBJ2-1
d_gene: TRBD1
abundance: once

CDR3aa: CASSYSGRGTYEQYF
CDR3nt: TGTGCCAGCAGTTACTCGGGTCGAGGGACCTACGAGCAGTACTTC
v_gene: TRBV6-5
j_gene: TRBJ2-7
d_gene: .
abundance: .

CDR3aa: CASSLGGYQETQYF
CDR3nt: TGCGCCAGCAGCTTGGGCGGGTACCAAGAGACCCAGTACTTC
v_gene: TRBV5-1
j_gene: TRBJ2-5
d_gene: .
abundance: .

CDR3aa: CASRTGASTDTQYF
CDR3nt: TGTGCCAGTAGGACAGGGGCGTCCACAGATACGCAGTATTTT
v_gene: TRBV19
j_gene: TRBJ2-3
d_gene: TRBD1
abundance: .

CDR3aa: CASSPSGTGISGELFF
CDR3nt: TGTGCCAGCAGCCCCTCCGGGACAGGGATATCAGGGGAGCTGTTTTTT
v_gene: TRBV11-3
j_gene: TRBJ2-2
d_gene: TRBD1
abundance: .

CDR3aa: CASSLANGGPEAFF
CDR3nt: TGTGCCAGCAGCTTGGCCAACGGGGGGCCTGAAGCTTTCTTT
v_gene: TRBV5-4
j_gene: TRBJ1-1
d_gene: .
abundance: .

CDR3aa: CAWSVPSSYEQYF
CDR3nt: TGTGCCTGGAGTGTTCCTAGTTCCTACGAGCAATACTTC
v_gene: TRBV30
j_gene: TRBJ2-7
d_gene: .
abundance: .

CDR3aa: CASSGSGGGNSPLHF
CDR3nt: TGTGCCAGCAGTGGATCAGGGGGCGGGAATTCACCCCTCCACTTT
v_gene: TRBV27
j_gene: TRBJ1-6
d_gene: TRBD1
abundance: .

CDR3aa: CASSQGQGRAKNIQYF
CDR3nt: TGTGCCAGCAGCCAAGGACAGGGAAGGGCCAAAAACATTCAGTACTTC
v_gene: TRBV28
j_gene: TRBJ2-4
d_gene: TRBD1
abundance: .